These 25 T cell receptor beta chains originate from one sample sequenced in a study of T-cell memory formation after mild COVID-19. TCRdb reanalysed the 5' RACE reads using MiXCR and keeps one entry per CDR3 protein. The sample records roughly 300,000 distinct CDR3 sequences, over 7% being singletons. Sequencing input: PBMCs or a T cell subset sorted from them (not recorded which). The receptors come from a man aged 18 to 30 who had mild COVID-19 (a few samples of this study predate the infection). Cell type and time point are not known.

J is TRBJ1-1 and V is TRBV5-1; TRBD1 aligns across 7 bases. This CDR3 spans 15 amino acids. Germline V gene sequence: CDR1 SGHRS, CDR2 YFSETQ. The junction had 11 bases not matched to a gene; V was cut back by 4 bases and J by 5 bases. DNA for the CDR3: TGCGCCAGCAGCCGGCGGCAGGGGGTATCGACTGAAGCTTTCTTT. The encoded protein is CASSRRQGVSTEAFF.

This clonotype was seen a handful of times. V usage is TRBV5-5 and J usage is TRBJ1-2; 7 nucleotides match TRBD1. Germline CDR1 is SGHKS and CDR2 is YYEKEE (reference sequence). V shed 3 bases and J 4 bases; nucleotides not matched to a gene: 12. This CDR3 contains 16 residues. In nucleotides, the CDR3 is TGTGCCAGCAGCTCTCGAAAGGGGGCGCCTAGCTATGGCTACACCTTC. Translation gives CASSSRKGAPSYGYTF.

This clonotype was seen only a few times. The V and J genes are TRBV15 and TRBJ1-2; D is unclear. The CDR3 spans 12 residues. V was shortened by 1 base and J by 8 bases, with 8 bases between the two germline ends. The germline V gene encodes CDR1 LNHNV and CDR2 YYDKDF (reference sequence). CDR3 coding DNA: TGTGCCACCAGCAGAGGGACGGGGGGCTACACCTTC. This translates into CATSRGTGGYTF.

The chain uses TRBV11-2 and TRBJ1-1; D possibly corresponds to TRBD1 (6 bases). Trimming left V 2 bases short and J 5 bases short, with 12 bases between. Germline CDR1 is SGHAT and CDR2 is FQNNGV. The CDR3 is made up of 14 amino acids. The CDR3 DNA reads TGTGCCAGCAGCTTAACAGGGAGGGGGACTGAAGCTTTCTTT. Protein product: CASSLTGRGTEAFF.

The table lists this clonotype with a few counts. The V gene is TRBV5-5, the J gene TRBJ2-3; TRBD1 agrees at 9 bases. V dropped 4 bases and J dropped 0; count of bases not matched to a gene: 9. The germline gives CDR1 SGHKS, CDR2 YYEKEE (reference sequence). This CDR3 region has 17 residues. The CDR3 loop reads CASSLRAGTGSTDTQYF. The CDR3 region has the DNA TGTGCCAGCAGCCTCCGGGCCGGGACAGGGAGCACAGATACGCAGTATTTT.

The table lists this clonotype with many counts. This rearrangement joins TRBV9 to TRBJ2-5, with TRBD2 identical over 12 bases. This CDR3 is built from 15 residues. Germline lookup yields CDR1 SGDLS and CDR2 YYNGEE. J lost 4 bases, V lost 0 bases, and 1 base had no gene match. The chain's CDR3 is CASSVASGGVETQYF. CDR3 DNA: TGTGCCAGCAGCGTAGCTAGCGGGGGGGTAGAGACCCAGTACTTC.

This clonotype showed up just a few times. CDR3: CASSSTGQATQYF. In DNA, the CDR3 is TGTGCCAGCAGTTCAACGGGACAGGCAACGCAGTATTTT. The chain combines TRBV11-2 with TRBJ2-3; 8 bases map to TRBD1. In germline, CDR1 is SGHAT, CDR2 FQNNGV. This CDR3 spans 13 amino acids. With V trimmed by 6 bases and J by 9 bases, 8 bases remained unmatched.

This clonotype was recorded a few times. This chain uses TRBV7-2 with TRBJ1-5; no reliable D call. There are 12 residues in the CDR3. Trimming stripped 5 bases from V and 6 bases from J, with 8 bases between. Germline assignment: CDR1 SGHTA and CDR2 FQGNSA. This CDR3 is CASSGEFQPQHF. The DNA of the CDR3 is TGTGCCAGCAGCGGAGAATTTCAGCCCCAGCATTTT. Supplemented by reference TRBV7-2 and TRBJ1-5, the full variable domain reads GAGVSQSPSNKVTEKGKDVELRCDPISGHTALYWYRQSLGQGLEFLIYFQGNSAPDKSGLPSDRFSAERTGGSVSTLTIQRTQQEDSAVYLCASSGEFQPQHFGDGTRLSIL.

This clonotype was counted ten times or more. This chain uses TRBV7-2 with TRBJ2-7; 9 nucleotides match TRBD2. The CDR3 length is 15 residues. The germline CDR1 and CDR2 sequences are SGHTA and FQGNSA. Unmatched junction bases numbered 7, after V lost 3 bases and J lost 4 bases. The CDR3 coding sequence is TGTGCCAGCAGCTTTAGCCCTAGCGGGGAATACGAGCAGTACGTC. Amino acids: CASSFSPSGEYEQYV.

This clonotype turned up a few times. The chain recombines TRBV5-5 with TRBJ2-2; 12 bases are shared with TRBD2. Trimming cost V 4 bases and J 2 bases; bases outside gene matches: 9. This CDR3 region has 18 residues. In germline, CDR1 is SGHKS, CDR2 YYEKEE (reference sequence). Here the CDR3 reads CASSPGLLAGGNTGELFF. The CDR3 nucleotides read TGTGCCAGCAGCCCTGGCCTACTAGCGGGGGGAAACACCGGGGAGCTGTTTTTT.

The rearrangement links TRBV20-1 to TRBJ2-3; 9 bases map to TRBD2. The CDR3 is made up of 15 amino acids. Germline lookup yields CDR1 DFQATT and CDR2 SNEGSKA (reference sequence). The V segment lost 0 bases and the J segment 6 bases; nucleotides outside the gene matches: 7. CDR3 sequence reads: CSAREGAGGSDTQYF. In DNA, the CDR3 is TGCAGTGCTAGAGAGGGAGCGGGGGGATCGGATACGCAGTATTTT.

The chain has TRBV20-1 and TRBJ2-3, with D possibly being TRBD2 (5 bases). Trimming took 5 bases from V and 2 from J, leaving 11 bases between them. From germline, CDR1 is DFQATT and CDR2 SNEGSKA (reference sequence). This CDR3 contains 13 residues. In DNA, the CDR3 is TGCAGTGCTTGTTCGACTACCACAGATACGCAGTATTTT. It encodes CSACSTTTDTQYF.

The chain recombines TRBV3-1 with TRBJ2-7, with D possibly TRBD2 on 5 matching bases. V lost 0 bases to trimming and J lost 5 bases, with 11 bases between them. Germline assignment: CDR1 LGHDT and CDR2 YNNKEL (reference sequence). The CDR3 length is 14 residues. The CDR3 DNA is TGTGCCAGCAGCCAAGATTCAGAGGGAGACGAGCAGTACTTC. It translates to CASSQDSEGDEQYF.

This clonotype was recorded a few times. V usage is TRBV11-2 and J usage is TRBJ2-3; D is ambiguous. Germline V gene sequence: CDR1 SGHAT, CDR2 FQNNGV. This CDR3 comprises 16 residues. V was clipped by 1 base and J by 5 bases, with 16 bases between them. The CDR3 reads CASSLGTLTSEDTQYF. The CDR3, as DNA: TGTGCCAGCAGCTTAGGTACCCTTACGAGTGAAGATACGCAGTATTTT.

The rearrangement uses TRBV11-2 and TRBJ1-6; TRBD1 agrees at 7 bases. Germline-derived CDR1 and CDR2 are SGHAT and FQNNGV. The CDR3 has 16 amino acids. V lost 4 bases to trimming and J lost 7 bases; unmatched junction nucleotides: 10. In DNA, the CDR3 is TGTGCCAGCAGCTCCGACAGGGCGATAGGGAATTCACCCCTCCACTTT. Protein: CASSSDRAIGNSPLHF.

The CDR3 spells CSVEASPLLGRARGYTF. CDR3 DNA: TGCAGCGTTGAAGCGTCTCCCCTTTTAGGGCGGGCCCGAGGCTACACCTTC. The genes are TRBV29-1 and TRBJ1-2; D is ambiguous. V lost 1 base and J lost 8, with 26 bases in between. Germline CDR1 is SQVTM and CDR2 is ANQGSEA. The CDR3 length is 17 residues.

The chain carries TRBV14 and TRBJ2-2; perhaps TRBD1 as D (6 bases). Germline loops: CDR1 SGHDN, CDR2 FVKESK. This CDR3 has 16 residues. V lost 0 bases and J 3 bases, leaving 11 bases between the germline ends. CDR3 sequence reads: CASSQEKYRDTGELFF. Here the CDR3 DNA reads TGTGCCAGCAGCCAAGAGAAGTACAGGGACACCGGGGAGCTGTTTTTT.

The chain uses TRBV2 and TRBJ2-6, with D perhaps given as TRBD1 or TRBD2 (5 bases each). Germline CDR1 and CDR2: SNHLY and FYNNEI. The CDR3 runs 17 residues. V was cut by 6 bases and J by 0 bases, with 15 bases left in between. The CDR3 sequence is CASRSRDPYSGANVLTF. CDR3 DNA: TGTGCCAGCAGGTCCCGGGACCCCTACTCTGGGGCCAACGTCCTGACTTTC.

This clonotype was observed many times. V and J are TRBV4-1 and TRBJ1-2; no definite D call. The CDR3 length is 14 residues. V lost 1 base to trimming and J lost 4 bases, with 10 bases between them. CDR1 and CDR2 (germline): MGHRA, YSYEKL. Written as DNA, the CDR3 is TGCGCCAGCAGCCAAGTGAAGCATTTCTATGGCTACACCTTC. This sequence encodes CASSQVKHFYGYTF.

This clonotype occurred a few times. This chain joins TRBV5-1 and TRBJ1-1; unclear D gene. From germline, CDR1 is SGHRS and CDR2 YFSETQ. V lost 7 bases, J lost 2 bases, and 15 bases lay in between. There are 14 residues in the CDR3. In nucleotides, the CDR3 is TGCGCCAGCGGCGATCAAGGAGGTAACACTGAAGCTTTCTTT. Translated: CASGDQGGNTEAFF. Full variable domain (remainder filled in from reference TRBV5-1 and TRBJ1-1): KAGVTQTPRYLIKTRGQQVTLSCSPISGHRSVSWYQQTPGQGLQFLFEYFSETQRNKGNFPGRFSGRQFSNSRSEMNVSTLELGDSALYLCASGDQGGNTEAFFGQGTRLTVV.

This clonotype was observed at least ten times. V gene TRBV18 combines with J gene TRBJ1-5; D gene ambiguous. The germline CDR1 and CDR2 sequences are KGHSH and LQKENI. Trimming left V 4 bases short and J 4 bases short, with 8 bases between. The CDR3 totals 13 residues. The CDR3 loop reads CASSQTTNQPQHF. The CDR3 nucleotides read TGTGCCAGCTCACAAACGACAAATCAGCCCCAGCATTTT.

This clonotype was seen more than once but under ten times. This sequence joins TRBV19 and TRBJ2-5; possibly TRBD2 for D (6 bases). This CDR3 has 16 residues. Germline CDR1 is LNHDA and CDR2 is SQIVND (reference sequence). Deletions cut 5 bases from V and 4 bases from J, with 20 bases between. In DNA, the CDR3 is TGTGCCAGTAGTCCTCTCGCGGGGTCCTCGGGAGAGACCCAGTACTTC. Translated: CASSPLAGSSGETQYF.

The V and J genes are TRBV15 and TRBJ1-4, with 8 bases that match TRBD1. The germline V gene encodes CDR1 LNHNV and CDR2 YYDKDF (reference sequence). This CDR3 contains 17 residues. The V segment lost 3 bases and the J segment 5 bases; nucleotides outside the gene matches: 11. The CDR3: CATSRQMGTGANEKLFF. DNA of the CDR3: TGTGCCACCAGCAGGCAGATGGGGACAGGAGCGAATGAAAAACTGTTTTTT.

This clonotype has a handful of counts. This sequence joins TRBV7-3 and TRBJ2-7, with D maybe TRBD1 (6 bases). CDR1 and CDR2 from the germline V gene are SGHTA and FQGTGA. CDR3 length equals 13 residues. Trimming shortened V by 1 base and J by 5 bases, and 9 bases separated the two germline ends. Here the CDR3 reads CASSLNREHEQYF. CDR3 in DNA: TGTGCCAGCAGCTTAAACAGGGAACACGAGCAGTACTTC.

This clonotype was counted a few times. V usage is TRBV14 and J usage is TRBJ2-5, with D tentatively TRBD1 (5 bases). Trimming took off 3 bases at V and 5 bases at J, with 7 bases between the two ends. The length of the CDR3 is 12 residues. Germline V lookup: CDR1 SGHDN, CDR2 FVKESK. The CDR3 here is CASSQSGETQYF. The CDR3 region has the DNA TGTGCCAGCAGCCAGTCAGGGGAGACCCAGTACTTC.